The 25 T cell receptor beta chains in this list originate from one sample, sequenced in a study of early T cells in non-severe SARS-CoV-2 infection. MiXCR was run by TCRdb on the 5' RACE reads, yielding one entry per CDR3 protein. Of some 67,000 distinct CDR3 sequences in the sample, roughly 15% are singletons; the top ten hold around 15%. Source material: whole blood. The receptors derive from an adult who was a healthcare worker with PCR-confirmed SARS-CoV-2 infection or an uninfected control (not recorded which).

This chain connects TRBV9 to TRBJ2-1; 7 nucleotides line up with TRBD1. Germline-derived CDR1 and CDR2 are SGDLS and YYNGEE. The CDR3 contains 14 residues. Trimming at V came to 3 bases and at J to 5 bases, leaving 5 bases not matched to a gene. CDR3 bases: TGTGCCAGCAGCGCGCGACAGGGCCACAATGAGCAGTTCTTC. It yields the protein CASSARQGHNEQFF.

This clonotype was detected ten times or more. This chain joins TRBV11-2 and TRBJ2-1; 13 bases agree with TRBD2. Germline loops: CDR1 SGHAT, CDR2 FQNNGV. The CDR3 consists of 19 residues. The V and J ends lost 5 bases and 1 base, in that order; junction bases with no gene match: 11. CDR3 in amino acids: CASSPRLAGGPSSYNEQFF. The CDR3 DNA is TGTGCCAGCAGCCCTAGACTAGCGGGGGGACCTTCTTCCTACAATGAGCAGTTCTTC.

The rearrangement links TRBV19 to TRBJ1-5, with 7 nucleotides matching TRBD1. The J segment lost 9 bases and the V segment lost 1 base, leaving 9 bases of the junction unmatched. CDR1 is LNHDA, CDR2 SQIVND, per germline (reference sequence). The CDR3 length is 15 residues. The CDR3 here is CASSIGQGGLWPQHF. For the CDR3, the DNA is TGTGCCAGTAGTATAGGGCAGGGGGGACTTTGGCCCCAGCATTTT.

The DNA of the CDR3 is TGCGCCAGCACAGGGGCTAGCACAGATACGCAGTATTTT. The encoded protein is CASTGASTDTQYF. The chain links TRBV5-1 to TRBJ2-3, with a tentative D call TRBD1 (6 bases). Germline V CDR1 and CDR2: SGHRS, YFSETQ. This CDR3 spans 13 amino acids. Deletions cut 6 bases from V and 0 bases from J, with 8 bases between.

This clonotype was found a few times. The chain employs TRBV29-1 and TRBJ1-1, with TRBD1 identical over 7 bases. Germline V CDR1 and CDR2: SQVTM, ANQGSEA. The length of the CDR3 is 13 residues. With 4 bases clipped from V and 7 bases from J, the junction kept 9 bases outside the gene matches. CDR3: CSVAQGPGVEAFF. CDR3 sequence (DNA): TGCAGCGTTGCACAGGGGCCCGGGGTTGAAGCTTTCTTT.

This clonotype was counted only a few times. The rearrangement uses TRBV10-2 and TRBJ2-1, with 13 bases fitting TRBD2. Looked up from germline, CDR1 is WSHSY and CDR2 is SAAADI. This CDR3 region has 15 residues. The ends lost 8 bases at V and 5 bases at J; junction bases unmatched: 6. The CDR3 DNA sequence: TGCGCCAGCTTTCCGACTAGCGGGGGGCACAATGAGCAGTTCTTC. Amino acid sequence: CASFPTSGGHNEQFF.

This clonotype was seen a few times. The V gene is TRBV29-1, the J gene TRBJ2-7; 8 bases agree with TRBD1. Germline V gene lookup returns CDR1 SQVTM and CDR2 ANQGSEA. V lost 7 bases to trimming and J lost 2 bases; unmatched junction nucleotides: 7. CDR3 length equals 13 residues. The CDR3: CSARTGNTYEQYF. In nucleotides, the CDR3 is TGCAGCGCCAGGACAGGGAATACCTACGAGCAGTACTTC.

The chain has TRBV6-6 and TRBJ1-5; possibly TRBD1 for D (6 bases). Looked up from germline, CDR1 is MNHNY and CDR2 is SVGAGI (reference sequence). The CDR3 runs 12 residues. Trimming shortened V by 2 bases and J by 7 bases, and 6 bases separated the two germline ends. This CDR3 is CASSYGGQPQHF. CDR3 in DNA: TGTGCCAGCAGTTACGGGGGCCAGCCCCAGCATTTT.

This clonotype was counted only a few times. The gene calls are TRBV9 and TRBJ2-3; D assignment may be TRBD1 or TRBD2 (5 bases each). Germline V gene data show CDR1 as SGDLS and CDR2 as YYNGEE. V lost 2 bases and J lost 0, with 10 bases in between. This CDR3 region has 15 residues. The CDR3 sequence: CASSVGVTSTDTQYF. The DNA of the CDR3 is TGTGCCAGCAGCGTGGGGGTAACTAGCACAGATACGCAGTATTTT.

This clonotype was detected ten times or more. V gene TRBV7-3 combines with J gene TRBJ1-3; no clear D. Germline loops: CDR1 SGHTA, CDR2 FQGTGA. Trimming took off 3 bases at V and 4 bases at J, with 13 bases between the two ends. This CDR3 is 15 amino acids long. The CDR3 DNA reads TGTGCCAGCAGCTTGCAACCCGGGGTCGGAAACACCATATATTTT. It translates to CASSLQPGVGNTIYF. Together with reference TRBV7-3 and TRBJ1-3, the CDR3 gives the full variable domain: GAGVSQTPSNKVTEKGKYVELRCDPISGHTALYWYRQSLGQGPEFLIYFQGTGAADDSGLPNDRFFAVRPEGSVSTLKIQRTERGDSAVYLCASSLQPGVGNTIYFGEGSWLTVV.

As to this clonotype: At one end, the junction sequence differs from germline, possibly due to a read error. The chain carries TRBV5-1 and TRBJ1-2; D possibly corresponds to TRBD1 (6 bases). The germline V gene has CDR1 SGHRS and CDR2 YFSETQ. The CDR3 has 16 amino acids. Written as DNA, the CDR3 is TGCGCCAGCAGCTTGGTTACAGGGCGGAATAACGATGGCTACACCTTC. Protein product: CASSLVTGRNNDGYTF.

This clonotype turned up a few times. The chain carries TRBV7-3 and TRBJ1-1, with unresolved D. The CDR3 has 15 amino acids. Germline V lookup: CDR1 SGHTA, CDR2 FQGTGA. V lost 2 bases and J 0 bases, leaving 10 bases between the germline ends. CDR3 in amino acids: CASSLSPAMNTEAFF. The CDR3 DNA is TGTGCCAGCAGCTTATCCCCAGCTATGAACACTGAAGCTTTCTTT. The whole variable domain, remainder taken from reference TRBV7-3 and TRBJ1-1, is GAGVSQTPSNKVTEKGKYVELRCDPISGHTALYWYRQSLGQGPEFLIYFQGTGAADDSGLPNDRFFAVRPEGSVSTLKIQRTERGDSAVYLCASSLSPAMNTEAFFGQGTRLTVV.

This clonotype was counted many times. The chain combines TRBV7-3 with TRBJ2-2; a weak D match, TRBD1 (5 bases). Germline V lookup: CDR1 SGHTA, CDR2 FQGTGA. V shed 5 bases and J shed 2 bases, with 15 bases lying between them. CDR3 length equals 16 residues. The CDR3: CASSRQQATNTGELFF. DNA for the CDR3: TGTGCCAGCAGCAGACAACAGGCAACTAACACCGGGGAGCTGTTTTTT.

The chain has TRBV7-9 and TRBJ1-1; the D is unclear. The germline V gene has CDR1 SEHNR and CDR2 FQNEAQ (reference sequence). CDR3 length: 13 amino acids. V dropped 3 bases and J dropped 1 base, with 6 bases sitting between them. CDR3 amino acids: CASSFSGNTEAFF. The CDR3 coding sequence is TGTGCCAGCAGCTTTTCAGGGAACACTGAAGCTTTCTTT.

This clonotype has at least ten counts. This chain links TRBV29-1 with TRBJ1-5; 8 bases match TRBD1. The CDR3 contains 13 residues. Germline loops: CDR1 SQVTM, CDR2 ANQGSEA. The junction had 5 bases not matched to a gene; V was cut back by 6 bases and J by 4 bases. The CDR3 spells CSVADRGNQPQHF. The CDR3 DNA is TGCAGCGTCGCCGACAGGGGTAATCAGCCCCAGCATTTT.

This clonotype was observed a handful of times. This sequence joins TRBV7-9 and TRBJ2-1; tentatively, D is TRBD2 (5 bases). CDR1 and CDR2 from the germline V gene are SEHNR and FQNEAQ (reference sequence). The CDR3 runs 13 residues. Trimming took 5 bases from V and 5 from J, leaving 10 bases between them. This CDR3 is CASSLGLNNEQFF. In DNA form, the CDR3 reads TGTGCCAGCAGCCTTGGACTGAACAATGAGCAGTTCTTC.

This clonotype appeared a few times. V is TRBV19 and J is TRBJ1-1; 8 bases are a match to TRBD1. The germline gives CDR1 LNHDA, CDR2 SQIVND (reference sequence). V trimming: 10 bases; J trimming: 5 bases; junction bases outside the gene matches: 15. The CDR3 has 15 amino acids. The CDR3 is CAISRTGRVGTEAFF. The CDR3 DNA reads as TGTGCCATCTCGAGGACAGGGCGGGTGGGGACTGAAGCTTTCTTT.

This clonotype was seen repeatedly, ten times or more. The CDR3 protein is CASMESSNQPQHF. Written as DNA, the CDR3 is TGTGCCAGCATGGAAAGCAGCAATCAGCCCCAGCATTTT. The chain recombines TRBV12-3 or TRBV12-4 with TRBJ1-5; D is unclear. This CDR3 has 13 amino acids. With 7 bases removed from V and 1 base from J, the gap between germline ends came to 8 bases.

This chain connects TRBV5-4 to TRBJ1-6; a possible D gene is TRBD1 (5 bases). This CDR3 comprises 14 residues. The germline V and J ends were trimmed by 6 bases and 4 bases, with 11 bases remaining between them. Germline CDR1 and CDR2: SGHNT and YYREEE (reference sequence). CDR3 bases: TGTGCCAGCACCCCAGACAGTTATAATTCACCCCTCCACTTT. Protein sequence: CASTPDSYNSPLHF.

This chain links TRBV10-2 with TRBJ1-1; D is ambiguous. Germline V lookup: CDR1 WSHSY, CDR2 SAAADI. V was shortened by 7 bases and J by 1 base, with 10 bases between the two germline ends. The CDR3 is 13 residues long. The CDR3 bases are TGCGCCAGCATAGTTCCGGGGAACACTGAAGCTTTCTTT. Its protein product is CASIVPGNTEAFF.

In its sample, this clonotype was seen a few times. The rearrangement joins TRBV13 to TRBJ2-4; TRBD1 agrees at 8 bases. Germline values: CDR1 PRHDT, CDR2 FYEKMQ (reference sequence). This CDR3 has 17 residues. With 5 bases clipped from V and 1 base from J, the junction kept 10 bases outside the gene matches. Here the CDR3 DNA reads TGTGCCAGCAGCCTTACCGTGGACAGGGAGGCCAAAAACATTCAGTACTTC. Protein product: CASSLTVDREAKNIQYF.

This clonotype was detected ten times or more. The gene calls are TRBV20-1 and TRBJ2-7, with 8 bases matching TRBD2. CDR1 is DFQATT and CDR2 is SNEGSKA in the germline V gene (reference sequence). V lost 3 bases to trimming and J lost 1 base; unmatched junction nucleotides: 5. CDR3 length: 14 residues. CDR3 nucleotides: TGCAGTGCTAGGATAGCGGGGCTTTCCTACGAGCAGTACTTC. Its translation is CSARIAGLSYEQYF.

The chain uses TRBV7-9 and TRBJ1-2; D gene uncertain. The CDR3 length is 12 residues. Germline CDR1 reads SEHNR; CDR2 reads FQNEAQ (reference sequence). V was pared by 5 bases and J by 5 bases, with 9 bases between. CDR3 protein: CASSPGPYGYTF. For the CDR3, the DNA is TGTGCCAGCAGCCCCGGACCGTATGGCTACACCTTC.

CDR3 bases: TGTGCCAGCAGCTTAGAGAACAGCAGAAATTCACCCCTCCACTTT. Amino acid sequence: CASSLENSRNSPLHF. This chain connects TRBV13 to TRBJ1-6; D remains unclear. Trimming shortened V by 1 base and J by 7 bases, and 11 bases separated the two germline ends. The CDR3 totals 15 residues. Looked up from germline, CDR1 is PRHDT and CDR2 is FYEKMQ (reference sequence).

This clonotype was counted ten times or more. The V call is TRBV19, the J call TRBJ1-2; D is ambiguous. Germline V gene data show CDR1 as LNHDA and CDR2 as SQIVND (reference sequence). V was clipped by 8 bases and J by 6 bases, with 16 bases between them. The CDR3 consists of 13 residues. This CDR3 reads CASLTRSGDGYTF. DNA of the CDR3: TGTGCCAGTCTAACCAGGTCGGGCGATGGCTACACCTTC.